This T cell receptor beta chain was found in a study of T cells expressing NK-cell markers. This CDR3 is built from 19 residues. Germline CDR1 ENHRY, CDR2 SYGVKD. TCRdb re-called the 5' RACE reads, yielding one record per CDR3 amino acid sequence without DNA. The table lists around 140,000 distinct CDR3 sequences, with less than 15% in the top ten. This clonotype originated in a man aged 18 to 29 in good health. The material sequenced was blood T cells: a sorted CD56 or NKG2C T cell subset, CD4+ or CD8+ T cells, or bulk PBMC T cells (not recorded which). V and J are TRBV10-3 and TRBJ2-2; without DNA, the TCRdb call of TRBD2 cannot be checked. The chain's CDR3 is CAISELATSGRFDTGELFF.